The 5 T cell receptor beta chains given below trace back to one sample, sequenced in a study of OX40 agonist ivuxolimab in advanced cancers. The repertoire was sequenced with immunoSEQ multiplex PCR; TCRdb's copy has only in-frame clones and lacks some. The sample records some 74,000 clones, around 86% being singletons. The sample consisted of CD4+ or CD8+ T cells sorted from blood, taken in a trial of the OX40 agonist ivuxolimab. The source of these receptors is an adult with an advanced solid tumor such as melanoma, head and neck, liver or kidney cancer.

The CDR3 DNA sequence: TGTGCCAGCAGCCCCCAATCCTGGGCGGCCGGAAACACCATATATTTT. Its protein product is CASSPQSWAAGNTIYF. The V call is TRBV9, the J call TRBJ1-3, with no clear D. Germline assignment: CDR1 SGDLS and CDR2 YYNGEE. This CDR3 spans 16 amino acids. With 4 bases removed from V and 4 bases from J, the gap between germline ends came to 18 bases.

This clone was counted only a few times. The chain carries TRBV25-1 and TRBJ1-1; TRBD1 matches at 9 bases. The CDR3 contains 13 residues. CDR1 is MGHDK and CDR2 is SYGVNS in the germline V gene. With 8 bases clipped from V and 10 bases from J, the junction kept 11 bases outside the gene matches. CDR3 loop: CASRLGQGIGAFF. DNA for the CDR3: TGTGCCAGCCGACTTGGACAGGGGATCGGAGCTTTCTTT.

Notes on this clone: One junction end disagrees with the germline gene, perhaps due to a read error. V gene TRBV5-1 combines with J gene TRBJ2-7, with 9 bases fitting TRBD1. The CDR3 extends over 14 amino acids. The germline V gene encodes CDR1 SGHRS and CDR2 YFSETQ. The CDR3 protein is CASSLQQGAEEQYF. In DNA, the CDR3 is TGTGCCAGCAGCTTGCAACAGGGGGCGGAGGAGCAGTACTTC.

This chain's CDR3 is CASSFGLAGVQETQYF. CDR3 nucleotides: TGCGCCAGCAGCTTCGGGCTAGCGGGGGTCCAAGAGACCCAGTACTTC. This rearrangement joins TRBV5-1 to TRBJ2-5; 10 bases match TRBD2. Losses at the gene ends were 2 bases for V and 1 base for J; bases not matched to a gene: 5. The CDR3 has 16 residues. Germline CDR1 is SGHRS and CDR2 is YFSETQ.

The chain is built from TRBV5-6 and TRBJ2-7; D is possibly TRBD1 (5 bases). The CDR3 sequence is 15 residues long. Trimming shortened V by 0 bases and J by 1 base, and 11 bases separated the two germline ends. Germline values: CDR1 SGHDT, CDR2 YYEEEE. The CDR3 loop is CASSLVDRPSYEQYF. CDR3 nucleotide sequence: TGTGCCAGCAGCTTGGTAGACAGACCATCCTACGAGCAGTACTTC. Full variable domain (outside the CDR3, taken from reference TRBV5-6 and TRBJ2-7): DAGVTQSPTHLIKTRGQQVTLRCSPKSGHDTVSWYQQALGQGPQFIFQYYEEEERQRGNFPDRFSGHQFPNYSSELNVNALLLGDSALYLCASSLVDRPSYEQYFGPGTRLTVT.